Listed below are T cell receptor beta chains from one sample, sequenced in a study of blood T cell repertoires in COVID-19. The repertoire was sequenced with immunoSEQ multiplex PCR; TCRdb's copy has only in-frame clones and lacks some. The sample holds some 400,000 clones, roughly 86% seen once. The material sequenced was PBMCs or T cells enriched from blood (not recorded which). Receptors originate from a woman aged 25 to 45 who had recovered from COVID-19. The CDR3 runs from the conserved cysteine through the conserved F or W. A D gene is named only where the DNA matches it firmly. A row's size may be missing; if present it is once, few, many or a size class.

CDR3aa: CASSLLPLAASHEQFF
CDR3nt: TGTGCCAGCAGTTTATTACCCCTAGCGGCCTCCCATGAGCAGTTCTTC
d_gene: TRBD2
j_gene: TRBJ2-1
abundance: NA
v_gene: TRBV27

CDR3aa: CASSWGQGGYEQYF
CDR3nt: TGTGCCAGCAGCTGGGGACAGGGGGGCTACGAGCAGTACTTC
d_gene: TRBD1
j_gene: TRBJ2-7
abundance: NA
v_gene: TRBV11-2

CDR3aa: CASSLGLRGIKLEQYF
CDR3nt: TGTGCCAGCAGCTTGGGGTTGCGGGGGATAAAGTTGGAGCAGTATTTT
d_gene: TRBD2
j_gene: TRBJ2-3
abundance: NA
v_gene: TRBV5-8

CDR3aa: CASSLADGYNEQFF
CDR3nt: TGTGCCAGCAGTCTAGCGGACGGGTACAATGAGCAGTTCTTC
d_gene: TRBD2
j_gene: TRBJ2-1
abundance: NA
v_gene: TRBV6-4

CDR3aa: CASSLQVNSYEQYF
CDR3nt: TGTGCCAGCAGCTTACAGGTGAACTCCTACGAGCAGTACTTC
d_gene: NA
j_gene: TRBJ2-7
abundance: NA
v_gene: TRBV5-8

CDR3aa: CASSHLTGGNTEAFF
CDR3nt: TGTGCCAGCAGCCATCTCACAGGGGGCAACACTGAAGCTTTCTTT
d_gene: TRBD1
j_gene: TRBJ1-1
abundance: NA
v_gene: TRBV3-1/TRBV3-2

CDR3aa: CASSQLDRSYEQYF
CDR3nt: TGTGCCAGCAGTCAGTTAGACAGGAGCTACGAGCAGTACTTC
d_gene: NA
j_gene: TRBJ2-7
abundance: NA
v_gene: TRBV6-6

CDR3aa: CASSVEGGGETQYF
CDR3nt: TGTGCCAGCAGCGTAGAAGGGGGCGGGGAGACCCAGTACTTC
d_gene: TRBD1
j_gene: TRBJ2-5
abundance: NA
v_gene: TRBV9

CDR3aa: CASSSDRDWGYTF
CDR3nt: TGTGCCAGTAGTTCCGACAGGGACTGGGGCTACACCTTC
d_gene: TRBD1
j_gene: TRBJ1-2
abundance: NA
v_gene: TRBV19

CDR3aa: CASSFAGENTEAFF
CDR3nt: TGTGCCAGCAGCTTCGCAGGGGAGAACACTGAAGCTTTCTTT
d_gene: NA
j_gene: TRBJ1-1
abundance: NA
v_gene: TRBV7-8

CDR3aa: CASSPQGADQPQHF
CDR3nt: TGTGCCAGCTCACCACAGGGGGCTGATCAGCCCCAGCATTTT
d_gene: TRBD1
j_gene: TRBJ1-5
abundance: NA
v_gene: TRBV18

CDR3aa: CASSFSDRAYGYTF
CDR3nt: TGTGCCAGCAGTTTTAGTGACAGGGCTTATGGCTACACCTTC
d_gene: TRBD1
j_gene: TRBJ1-2
abundance: NA
v_gene: TRBV27

CDR3aa: CASILAGGPYGEQFF
CDR3nt: TGTGCCAGCATTCTAGCGGGGGGGCCGTATGGTGAGCAGTTCTTC
d_gene: TRBD2
j_gene: TRBJ2-1
abundance: NA
v_gene: TRBV6-5

CDR3aa: CASSQDRVDEQYF
CDR3nt: TGTGCCAGCAGCCAAGACAGGGTCGACGAGCAGTACTTC
d_gene: TRBD1
j_gene: TRBJ2-7
abundance: NA
v_gene: TRBV12-3/TRBV12-4

CDR3aa: CASSHDVTGYGGNTIYF
CDR3nt: TGTGCCAGCAGCCATGACGTAACAGGGTACGGTGGAAACACCATATATTTT
d_gene: NA
j_gene: TRBJ1-3
abundance: NA
v_gene: TRBV3-1/TRBV3-2

CDR3aa: CASSLPGGRRTGELFF
CDR3nt: TGTGCCAGCAGTTTACCGGGGGGGCGGAGGACCGGGGAGCTGTTTTTT
d_gene: TRBD2
j_gene: TRBJ2-2
abundance: NA
v_gene: TRBV27

CDR3aa: CASNPTSGSYETQYF
CDR3nt: TGTGCCAGCAACCCGACTAGCGGGAGCTATGAGACCCAGTACTTC
d_gene: TRBD2
j_gene: TRBJ2-5
abundance: NA
v_gene: TRBV28

CDR3aa: CASRRASSYEQYF
CDR3nt: TGTGCCAGCAGGAGGGCCAGCTCCTACGAGCAGTACTTC
d_gene: NA
j_gene: TRBJ2-7
abundance: NA
v_gene: TRBV6-5

CDR3aa: CASSTTGAGGKETQYF
CDR3nt: TGTGCCAGTAGTACGACAGGGGCCGGAGGGAAGGAGACCCAGTACTTC
d_gene: TRBD1
j_gene: TRBJ2-5
abundance: once
v_gene: TRBV19

CDR3aa: CASQHLKAGGAETQYF
CDR3nt: TGTGCCAGCCAACATTTAAAAGCGGGGGGGGCTGAGACCCAGTACTTC
d_gene: TRBD2
j_gene: TRBJ2-5
abundance: NA
v_gene: TRBV27

CDR3aa: CASSATPPGQPSYEQYF
CDR3nt: TGTGCCAGCAGCGCAACCCCACCGGGACAGCCCTCCTACGAGCAGTACTTC
d_gene: TRBD1
j_gene: TRBJ2-7
abundance: NA
v_gene: TRBV7-9

CDR3aa: CASSLNPSSYNEQFF
CDR3nt: TGTGCCAGCAGCTTAAACCCGAGCTCCTACAATGAGCAGTTCTTC
d_gene: NA
j_gene: TRBJ2-1
abundance: once
v_gene: TRBV7-3

CDR3aa: CASRVGTADYEQYF
CDR3nt: TGCGCCAGCAGGGTTGGGACAGCCGACTACGAGCAGTACTTC
d_gene: TRBD1
j_gene: TRBJ2-7
abundance: NA
v_gene: TRBV4-1

CDR3aa: CAISESRRFTF
CDR3nt: TGTGCCATCAGTGAGTCGAGGAGATTCACCTTC
d_gene: NA
j_gene: TRBJ1-2
abundance: NA
v_gene: TRBV10-3

CDR3aa: CSAAEGNTIYF
CDR3nt: TGCAGTGCTGCAGAAGGAAACACCATATATTTT
d_gene: NA
j_gene: TRBJ1-3
abundance: NA
v_gene: TRBV20-1

CDR3aa: CASSRKDTYNEQFF
CDR3nt: TGTGCCAGCAGTCGGAAGGACACCTACAATGAGCAGTTCTTC
d_gene: NA
j_gene: TRBJ2-1
abundance: NA
v_gene: TRBV28

CDR3aa: CASSLGSPYEQYF
CDR3nt: TGTGCCAGCAGCCTAGGGAGTCCCTACGAGCAGTACTTC
d_gene: NA
j_gene: TRBJ2-7
abundance: NA
v_gene: TRBV14

CDR3aa: CASSLERGPMNTEAFF
CDR3nt: TGTGCCAGCAGCTTGGAAAGGGGCCCAATGAACACTGAAGCTTTCTTT
d_gene: NA
j_gene: TRBJ1-1
abundance: NA
v_gene: TRBV5-4

CDR3aa: CASSLVRTSGGEETQYF
CDR3nt: TGCGCCAGCAGCTTGGTCCGGACTAGCGGGGGGGAAGAGACCCAGTACTTC
d_gene: TRBD2
j_gene: TRBJ2-5
abundance: NA
v_gene: TRBV5-1

CDR3aa: CASGGAGQTYGYTF
CDR3nt: TGTGCCAGCGGCGGGGCTGGGCAAACCTATGGCTACACCTTC
d_gene: NA
j_gene: TRBJ1-2
abundance: once
v_gene: TRBV28

CDR3aa: CASRDSRAGGTEAFF
CDR3nt: TGCGCCAGCAGGGACAGCCGGGCGGGGGGCACTGAAGCTTTCTTT
d_gene: NA
j_gene: TRBJ1-1
abundance: NA
v_gene: TRBV5-1

CDR3aa: CASKRGDMNTEAFF
CDR3nt: TGTGCCAGCAAAAGGGGTGACATGAACACTGAAGCTTTCTTT
d_gene: NA
j_gene: TRBJ1-1
abundance: NA
v_gene: TRBV28

CDR3aa: CASSPQGGDSLIPF
CDR3nt: TGTGCCAGCTCACCACAGGGGGGGGACTCACTTATCCCCTTT
d_gene: NA
j_gene: TRBJ1-4
abundance: NA
v_gene: TRBV18

CDR3aa: CASSLSSYNSPLHF
CDR3nt: TGTGCCAGCAGCCTGAGCTCCTATAATTCACCCCTCCACTTT
d_gene: NA
j_gene: TRBJ1-6
abundance: NA
v_gene: TRBV14

CDR3aa: CASSVEGQGFTGELFF
CDR3nt: TGTGCCAGCAGCGTAGAGGGACAGGGCTTTACCGGGGAGCTGTTTTTT
d_gene: TRBD1
j_gene: TRBJ2-2
abundance: NA
v_gene: TRBV9

CDR3aa: CASSLSFRGGQANYGYTF
CDR3nt: TGTGCCAGCAGCTTATCGTTCAGGGGCGGCCAGGCTAACTATGGCTACACCTTC
d_gene: NA
j_gene: TRBJ1-2
abundance: NA
v_gene: TRBV7-9

CDR3aa: CASSLGLYGVSEQFF
CDR3nt: TGTGCCAGCAGCTTAGGCCTTTACGGGGTAAGTGAGCAGTTCTTC
d_gene: NA
j_gene: TRBJ2-1
abundance: NA
v_gene: TRBV13

CDR3aa: CASSLNGDGNTIYF
CDR3nt: TGTGCCAGCAGCTTGAACGGGGATGGAAACACCATATATTTT
d_gene: NA
j_gene: TRBJ1-3
abundance: once
v_gene: TRBV5-4

CDR3aa: CASRGAGDPNSPLHF
CDR3nt: TGTGCCAGCAGAGGGGCAGGGGACCCAAATTCACCCCTCCACTTT
d_gene: NA
j_gene: TRBJ1-6
abundance: NA
v_gene: TRBV27

CDR3aa: CASRMDRGGNQPQHF
CDR3nt: TGTGCCAGCAGGATGGACAGGGGAGGGAATCAGCCCCAGCATTTT
d_gene: TRBD1
j_gene: TRBJ1-5
abundance: NA
v_gene: TRBV2

CDR3aa: CASSLSQAGANEQFF
CDR3nt: TGTGCCAGCAGCTTATCCCAGGCGGGGGCAAATGAGCAGTTCTTC
d_gene: NA
j_gene: TRBJ2-1
abundance: once
v_gene: TRBV7-3

CDR3aa: CASSLGLQGEHQPQHF
CDR3nt: TGCGCCAGCAGCTTGGGATTACAGGGTGAACATCAGCCCCAGCATTTT
d_gene: NA
j_gene: TRBJ1-5
abundance: NA
v_gene: TRBV5-1

CDR3aa: CASSETSVRGGEQFF
CDR3nt: TGTGCCAGCAGTGAGACTAGCGTTCGGGGTGGTGAGCAGTTCTTC
d_gene: TRBD2
j_gene: TRBJ2-1
abundance: few
v_gene: TRBV6-1

CDR3aa: CGMLAVNTGELFF
CDR3nt: TGTGGTATGCTAGCGGTGAACACCGGGGAGCTGTTTTTT
d_gene: TRBD2
j_gene: TRBJ2-2
abundance: NA
v_gene: TRBV5-4

CDR3aa: CASSGTGESNEQYF
CDR3nt: TGTGCCAGCAGCGGGACAGGAGAATCCAACGAGCAGTACTTC
d_gene: TRBD1
j_gene: TRBJ2-7
abundance: NA
v_gene: TRBV25-1

CDR3aa: CASSLAPRDRIDF
CDR3nt: TGTGCCAGCAGCTTGGCCCCCCGGGACAGGATTGACTTC
d_gene: TRBD1
j_gene: TRBJ2-7
abundance: NA
v_gene: TRBV5-6

CDR3aa: CASSLESNTEAFF
CDR3nt: TGTGCCAGCAGCTTAGAGAGCAACACTGAAGCTTTCTTT
d_gene: NA
j_gene: TRBJ1-1
abundance: few
v_gene: TRBV11-2

CDR3aa: CASSMNRGHEQFF
CDR3nt: TGTGCCAGCAGTATGAACAGGGGGCACGAGCAGTTCTTC
d_gene: TRBD1
j_gene: TRBJ2-1
abundance: NA
v_gene: TRBV27

CDR3aa: CASSQVRPGLRVTDTQYF
CDR3nt: TGTGCCAGCAGCCAAGTTCGACCGGGACTCCGCGTCACAGATACGCAGTATTTT
d_gene: NA
j_gene: TRBJ2-3
abundance: NA
v_gene: TRBV3-1/TRBV3-2

CDR3aa: CASSAMRAGRETQYF
CDR3nt: TGTGCTAGCAGCGCTATGCGGGCGGGGAGAGAGACCCAGTACTTC
d_gene: NA
j_gene: TRBJ2-5
abundance: few
v_gene: TRBV7-7

CDR3aa: CASSVGLAGTTDTQYF
CDR3nt: TGTGCCAGCAGCGTGGGACTAGCGGGAACCACAGATACGCAGTATTTT
d_gene: TRBD2
j_gene: TRBJ2-3
abundance: NA
v_gene: TRBV5-5

CDR3aa: CASSRQGGEQYF
CDR3nt: TGTGCCAGCAGCCGACAGGGCGGCGAGCAGTACTTC
d_gene: TRBD1
j_gene: TRBJ2-7
abundance: NA
v_gene: TRBV2

CDR3aa: CASSQATGGNQPQHF
CDR3nt: TGCGCCAGCAGCCAGGCGACAGGGGGTAATCAGCCCCAGCATTTT
d_gene: TRBD1
j_gene: TRBJ1-5
abundance: NA
v_gene: TRBV4-3